The present T cell receptor beta chain was sequenced within a study of cytomegalovirus exposure and HLA in healthy donors. Study as a whole: Among several hundred genotyped donors, around 82% fell in the Caucasian-associated ancestry cluster. Points from the study as a whole: TCR beta chains associated with HLA were, in a later analysis, more clonally expanded than equally common others. TCR beta chain V- and J-gene trimming was linked, in a later analysis, to a missense variant in DCLRE1C.

V lost 5 bases to trimming and J lost 5 bases, with 21 bases between them. This CDR3 is built from 16 residues. Germline V gene sequence: CDR1 LNHDA, CDR2 SQIVND (reference sequence). Comment on this clone: Its antigen is not known.

PCR involved 60 Vbeta and 13 Jbeta primers. In the original workflow: Later analysis identified tens of millions of unique TCR beta chains, about 10 million shared. TCRdb's table, derived via immunoSEQ multiplex PCR, lists solely in-frame clones and lacks some. The V and J calls and clone size are taken from that table; D and trimming were inferred from the DNA. The profile shows some 110,000 clones, about three quarters of them singletons. The sequence was collected from a man aged 50-60 years in good health and CMV-seronegative. The sequenced sample consisted of PBMCs. The rearrangement links TRBV19 to TRBJ1-2; tentatively, D is TRBD1 (6 bases). In nucleotides, the CDR3 is TGTGCCAGTAGTGCCGGAACAGGGATTAGTAGATATGGCTACACCTTC. Translation gives CASSAGTGISRYGYTF.